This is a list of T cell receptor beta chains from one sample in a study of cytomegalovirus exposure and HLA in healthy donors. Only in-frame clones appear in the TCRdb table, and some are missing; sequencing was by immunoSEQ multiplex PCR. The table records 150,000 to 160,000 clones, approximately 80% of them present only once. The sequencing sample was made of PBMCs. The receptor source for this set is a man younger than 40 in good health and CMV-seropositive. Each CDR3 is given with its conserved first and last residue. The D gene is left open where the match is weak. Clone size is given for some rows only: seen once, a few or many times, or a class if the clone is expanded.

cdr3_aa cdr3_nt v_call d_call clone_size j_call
CASSEVGLAGVRDTQYF TGTGCCAGCAGTGAAGTAGGGCTAGCGGGAGTCCGAGATACGCAGTATTTT TRBV25-1 TRBD2 - TRBJ2-3
CASKTGTSRYEQYF TGTGCCAGCAAGACCGGGACTAGTCGCTACGAGCAGTACTTC TRBV6-6 TRBD2 - TRBJ2-7
CASSSRVYNEQFF TGTGCCAGCAGCTCCCGGGTCTACAATGAGCAGTTCTTC TRBV11-3 - - TRBJ2-1
CASTPGGSGANVLTF TGTGCCAGTACCCCAGGGGGCTCTGGGGCCAACGTCCTGACTTTC TRBV19 TRBD1 - TRBJ2-6
CASSETSGNTDTQYF TGTGCCAGCAGCGAGACTAGCGGGAACACAGATACGCAGTATTTT TRBV7-3 TRBD2 - TRBJ2-3
CASILRGAGSTEAFF TGTGCCAGCATCCTGCGGGGGGCGGGGTCCACTGAAGCTTTCTTT TRBV2 - many TRBJ1-1
CASSLVTQGYEQYF TGTGCCAGCAGTTTAGTAACACAGGGCTACGAGCAGTACTTC TRBV28 - - TRBJ2-7
CASSPGTGDETQYF TGTGCCAGCAGCCCCGGGACAGGTGACGAGACCCAGTACTTC TRBV7-3 TRBD1 once TRBJ2-5
CASRWEDNEAFF TGTGCCTCCCGGTGGGAGGATAATGAAGCTTTCTTT TRBV10-3 - - TRBJ1-1
CASSSGTSGSSVETQYF TGTGCCAGCAGCTCCGGGACTAGCGGGAGTTCAGTAGAGACCCAGTACTTC TRBV28 TRBD2 - TRBJ2-5
CASSWRQTYGYTF TGTGCCAGCAGTTGGAGGCAGACCTATGGCTACACCTTC TRBV6-5 - few TRBJ1-2
CASSTSDRGADTEAFF TGTGCCAGCTCAACCTCTGACCGGGGGGCAGACACTGAAGCTTTCTTT TRBV18 - - TRBJ1-1
CASSSGDRAAEAFF TGTGCCAGCAGCTCAGGGGACAGGGCGGCTGAAGCTTTCTTT TRBV5-4 TRBD1 - TRBJ1-1
CASSPGTGVSEQYF TGTGCCAGCAGTCCCGGGACAGGGGTATCCGAGCAGTACTTC TRBV6-1 TRBD1 - TRBJ2-7